This is a list of T cell receptor beta chains from one sample in a study of T cells in Graves' hyperthyroidism and ophthalmopathy. TCRdb recomputed calls from the multiplex PCR reads with MiXCR, one row per CDR3 protein. The profile covers 550,000 to 700,000 distinct CDR3 sequences, with under 60% appearing a single time and roughly 19% taken by the ten largest. Sample: peripheral blood or thyroid tissue (not recorded which). The origin of the receptors is an adult woman with Graves' disease, either hyperthyroidism or ophthalmopathy (not recorded which). Each CDR3 is given with its conserved first and last residue. The D gene is left open where the match is weak. Only some rows state a clone size, as once, few, many or a class for expanded clones.

d_gene,v_gene,j_gene,abundance,CDR3aa,CDR3nt
.,TRBV12-5,TRBJ1-1,.,CASGFDRNTEAFF,TGTGCTAGTGGTTTCGATCGGAACACTGAAGCTTTCTTT
.,TRBV2,TRBJ2-7,many,CASILSNYEQYF,TGTGCCAGCATCCTCAGTAACTACGAGCAGTACTTC
.,TRBV5-6,TRBJ1-1,many,CASSKDAGNTEAFF,TGTGCCAGCAGCAAGGACGCGGGGAACACTGAAGCTTTCTTT
.,TRBV20-1,TRBJ1-1,.,CSASSGGGPDRYTEAFF,TGCAGTGCTTCTTCGGGGGGGGGCCCTGATCGATACACTGAAGCTTTCTTT
TRBD1,TRBV7-2,TRBJ2-7,many,CASSKPGQGYYEQYF,TGTGCCAGCAGCAAGCCAGGACAGGGGTACTACGAGCAGTACTTC
.,TRBV15,TRBJ1-1,many,CATSRVSEAFF,TGTGCCACCAGCAGAGTATCTGAAGCTTTCTTT
.,TRBV2,TRBJ1-2,.,CASSLAFYGYTF,TGTGCCAGCAGTCTGGCATTCTATGGCTACACCTTC
TRBD1,TRBV6-5,TRBJ1-2,many,CATSQGAFGYTF,TGTGCCACCTCGCAGGGGGCGTTTGGCTACACCTTC
.,TRBV7-3,TRBJ2-2,many,CASSLYQGTGELFF,TGTGCCAGCAGCCTCTATCAGGGAACCGGGGAGCTGTTTTTT
.,TRBV27,TRBJ1-5,many,CASSLYPPQGNQPQHF,TGTGCCAGCAGTTTATACCCCCCCCAGGGCAATCAGCCCCAGCATTTT
.,TRBV12-3/TRBV12-4,TRBJ2-1,.,CASSGPATNEQFF,TGTGCCAGCAGCGGACCTGCAACTAATGAGCAGTTCTTC
TRBD2,TRBV4-1,TRBJ2-7,.,CASSPAGGFSYEQYF,TGCGCCAGCAGCCCTGCCGGGGGGTTCTCCTACGAGCAGTACTTC
.,TRBV20-1,TRBJ1-2,.,CSARDPGVDGYTF,TGCAGTGCTAGAGATCCTGGGGTCGATGGCTACACCTTC
.,TRBV12-3/TRBV12-4,TRBJ1-2,many,CASSFSYSGYTF,TGTGCCAGCAGTTTCTCGTATAGTGGCTACACCTTC
.,TRBV7-8,TRBJ1-1,few,CASSKEVNTEAFF,TGTGCCAGCAGTAAAGAAGTGAACACTGAAGCTTTCTTT
.,TRBV11-2,TRBJ1-5,.,CASSPEPSGRGSYEHF,TGTGCCAGCAGCCCAGAGCCTAGCGGGAGAGGGTCCTACGAGCATTTT
TRBD1,TRBV25-1,TRBJ2-7,many,CASSEGSQGAYEQYF,TGTGCCAGCAGTGAAGGTTCACAGGGGGCCTACGAGCAGTACTTC
.,TRBV7-9,TRBJ1-5,many,CASSDRMNQPQHF,TGTGCCAGCAGCGACAGGATGAATCAGCCCCAGCATTTT
.,TRBV19,TRBJ1-3,many,CASAPDYSGNTIYF,TGTGCCAGTGCCCCGGACTACTCTGGAAACACCATATATTTT
TRBD1,TRBV2,TRBJ2-6,.,CASSAGTGGRGANVLTF,TGTGCCAGCAGTGCAGGGACAGGGGGAAGGGGGGCCAACGTCCTGACTTTC